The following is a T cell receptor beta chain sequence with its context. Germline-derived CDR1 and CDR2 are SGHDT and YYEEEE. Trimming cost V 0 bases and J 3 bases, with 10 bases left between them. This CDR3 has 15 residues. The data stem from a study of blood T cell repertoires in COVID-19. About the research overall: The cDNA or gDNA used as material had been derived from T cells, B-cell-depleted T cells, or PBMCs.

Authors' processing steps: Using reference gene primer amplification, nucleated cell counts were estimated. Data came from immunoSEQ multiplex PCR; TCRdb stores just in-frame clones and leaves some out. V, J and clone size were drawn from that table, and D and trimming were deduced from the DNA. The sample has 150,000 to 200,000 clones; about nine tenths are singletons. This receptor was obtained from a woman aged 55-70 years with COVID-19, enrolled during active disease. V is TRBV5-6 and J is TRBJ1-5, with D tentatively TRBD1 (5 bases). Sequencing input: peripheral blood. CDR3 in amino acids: CASSLAQGINQPQHF. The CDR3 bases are TGTGCCAGCAGCTTGGCTCAGGGAATCAATCAGCCCCAGCATTTT.